The 22 T cell receptor beta chains given below trace back to one sample, sequenced in a study of identical twins. TCRdb reprocessed the 5' RACE reads via MiXCR and lists one record per CDR3 protein. The table has about 720,000 distinct CDR3 sequences, 15% to 20% seen once. These sequences were also reported in another study, on T cells expressing NK-cell markers.

The sample comprised PBMCs. These receptors were taken from a woman between 18 and 30 years old in good health.

This clonotype was counted only a few times. J is TRBJ2-7 and V is TRBV5-1, with TRBD1 identical over 7 bases. CDR1 and CDR2 from the germline V gene are SGHRS and YFSETQ. V shed 4 bases, J shed 5 bases, and the junction held 6 bases outside the gene matches. The CDR3 length is 13 residues. The CDR3 sequence: CASSDRVADEQYF. DNA of the CDR3: TGCGCCAGCAGCGACAGGGTTGCCGACGAGCAGTACTTC.

The chain combines TRBV7-2 with TRBJ1-1; perhaps TRBD1 as D (6 bases). V shed 5 bases and J shed 4 bases, with 17 bases lying between them. Per the germline V gene, CDR1 is SGHTA and CDR2 is FQGNSA. The CDR3 is 15 residues long. The chain's CDR3 is CASSLPPRGSTEAFF. In nucleotides, the CDR3 is TGTGCCAGCAGCCTACCCCCCAGGGGATCCACTGAAGCTTTCTTT.

This clonotype was recorded a few times. The J gene is TRBJ2-5, the V gene TRBV12-3 or TRBV12-4; 9 bases match TRBD1. The CDR3 runs 14 residues. Trimming took 8 bases from V and 4 from J; bases not matched to a gene: 8. The CDR3 is CASASTGGTETQYF. In DNA, the CDR3 is TGTGCCAGCGCATCTACAGGGGGCACAGAGACCCAGTACTTC.

Only a few counts were recorded for this clonotype. The chain uses TRBV4-3 and TRBJ2-5; TRBD2 agrees at 7 bases. Germline V gene data show CDR1 as LGHNA and CDR2 as YSLEER. J was trimmed by 6 bases and V by 0 bases; bases with no gene match: 10. This CDR3 spans 16 amino acids. DNA for the CDR3: TGCGCCAGCAGCCAAGATGTCGGTGCGGGAGCCAAGACCCAGTACTTC. Translating it yields CASSQDVGAGAKTQYF.

This chain uses TRBV2 with TRBJ2-3; a possible D gene is TRBD2 (6 bases). Germline V gene data show CDR1 as SNHLY and CDR2 as FYNNEI. The CDR3 has 13 amino acids. Trimming took off 6 bases at V and 2 bases at J, with 9 bases between the two ends. The CDR3 DNA is TGTGCCAGCAGGGGACTTTACACAGATACGCAGTATTTT. It encodes CASRGLYTDTQYF.

This clonotype has a handful of counts. The chain couples TRBV3-1 to TRBJ2-7; no firm D call. Trimming removed 2 bases at V and 3 bases at J, with 2 bases between. Germline CDR1 LGHDT, CDR2 YNNKEL (reference sequence). The CDR3 length is 11 residues. The CDR3 spells CASSQFYEQYF. The CDR3 DNA follows: TGTGCCAGCAGCCAATTCTACGAGCAGTACTTC.

This clonotype has ten or more counts. The J gene is TRBJ1-1, the V gene TRBV7-2, with TRBD1 matching 7 bases. The length of the CDR3 is 16 residues. CDR1 is SGHTA, CDR2 FQGNSA, per germline. V gave up 5 bases and J gave up 0 bases; unmatched junction bases: 9. DNA for the CDR3: TGTGCCAGCAGCCGGTCGACAGGGTTAATGAACACTGAAGCTTTCTTT. Residues: CASSRSTGLMNTEAFF.

Turning to this clonotype: Mismatch with germline at one junction end may stem from a read error. The chain has TRBV7-2 and TRBJ2-7; D remains unclear. This CDR3 spans 13 amino acids. Germline assignment: CDR1 SGHTA and CDR2 FQGNSA. The CDR3 DNA reads TGTGCCAGCACCTTAGAGGCCCTGAGGCAGCAGTACTTC. This encodes CASTLEALRQQYF.

This clonotype has ten or more counts. The CDR3 DNA follows: TGTGCCAGCAGTTTCGGCGGAGAAGCTTTCTTT. Amino acids: CASSFGGEAFF. The rearrangement uses TRBV12-3 or TRBV12-4 and TRBJ1-1, with D hard to call. The CDR3 runs 11 residues. Deletions cut 3 bases from V and 8 bases from J, with 7 bases between.

The chain carries TRBV10-3 and TRBJ1-2; no firm D call. The CDR3 covers 14 residues. Germline V gene sequence: CDR1 ENHRY, CDR2 SYGVKD. Trimming took 5 bases from V and 4 from J, leaving 14 bases between them. The CDR3: CAISLRPGIYGYTF. In nucleotides, the CDR3 is TGTGCCATCAGTCTCCGACCGGGTATCTATGGCTACACCTTC.

J is TRBJ2-3 and V is TRBV27, with 8 nucleotides matching TRBD1. CDR3 length: 15 amino acids. Losses at the gene ends were 5 bases for V and 4 bases for J; bases not matched to a gene: 8. CDR1 and CDR2 from the germline V gene are MNHEY and SMNVEV (reference sequence). CDR3 sequence reads: CASSVIRGQADTQYF. DNA for the CDR3: TGTGCCAGCAGTGTAATCAGGGGGCAAGCAGATACGCAGTATTTT.

V is TRBV18 and J is TRBJ1-3; possibly TRBD1 for D (5 bases). The V and J ends lost 3 bases and 8 bases respectively, with 8 bases between them. Looked up from germline, CDR1 is KGHSH and CDR2 is LQKENI. This CDR3 has 12 residues. Here the CDR3 DNA reads TGTGCCAGCTCACCTGCCAGGGACACCATATATTTT. Translated, it gives CASSPARDTIYF. The variable domain in full, with the rest retrieved from reference TRBV18 and TRBJ1-3, is NAGVMQNPRHLVRRRGQEARLRCSPMKGHSHVYWYRQLPEEGLKFMVYLQKENIIDESGMPKERFSAEFPKEGPSILRIQQVVRGDSAAYFCASSPARDTIYFGEGSWLTVV.

The chain has TRBV5-6 and TRBJ1-1; possible D gene TRBD1, 5 bases. This CDR3 is built from 12 residues. Germline assignment: CDR1 SGHDT and CDR2 YYEEEE. Trimming left V 4 bases short and J 7 bases short, with 11 bases between. CDR3 in DNA: TGTGCCAGCAGCCTAACAGGTTTTGAAGCTTTCTTT. Protein product: CASSLTGFEAFF.

This clonotype was recorded many times. The V call is TRBV5-1, the J call TRBJ2-7; D is unclear. Between the trimmed V and J ends, which lost 0 bases and 5 bases, there was a span of 3 bases. This CDR3 spans 11 amino acids. The V gene's germline CDR1 is SGHRS and CDR2 YFSETQ. The CDR3 sequence: CASSLVDEQYF. The CDR3 DNA reads TGCGCCAGCAGCTTGGTCGACGAGCAGTACTTC.

This clonotype appeared a single time. V is TRBV7-9 and J is TRBJ2-5, with 8 positions matching TRBD2. In germline, CDR1 is SEHNR, CDR2 FQNEAQ (reference sequence). The V segment lost 7 bases and the J segment 4 bases; nucleotides outside the gene matches: 2. The CDR3 covers 12 residues. CDR3 in DNA: TGTGCCAGCAACGGGAGGGGAGAGACCCAGTACTTC. Translated: CASNGRGETQYF. The full variable domain, completed using reference TRBV7-9 and TRBJ2-5, is DTGVSQNPRHKITKRGQNVTFRCDPISEHNRLYWYRQTLGQGPEFLTYFQNEAQLEKSRLLSDRFSAERPKGSFSTLEIQRTEQGDSAMYLCASNGRGETQYFGPGTRLLVL.

V and J are TRBV12-3 or TRBV12-4 and TRBJ2-2; D gene unclear. With 5 bases removed from V and 1 base from J, the gap between germline ends came to 5 bases. CDR3 length equals 13 residues. The CDR3 sequence: CASSRKNTGELFF. The CDR3 DNA sequence: TGTGCCAGCAGTCGAAAGAACACCGGGGAGCTGTTTTTT.

A few counts support this clonotype. The chain has TRBV6-2 or TRBV6-3 and TRBJ2-2, with D unclear. With 7 bases removed from V and 0 bases from J, the gap between germline ends came to 6 bases. This CDR3 has 13 amino acids. Germline V gene lookup returns CDR1 MNHEY and CDR2 SVGEGT. The CDR3 DNA reads TGTGCCAGCAAAACAACGAACACCGGGGAGCTGTTTTTT. Its translation: CASKTTNTGELFF.

This clonotype has only a few counts. DNA for the CDR3: TGCGCCAGCAGCCAAGATTGGTCACGGAACACTGAAGCTTTCTTT. Protein product: CASSQDWSRNTEAFF. V is TRBV4-3 and J is TRBJ1-1; unclear D gene. V was pared by 0 bases and J by 1 base, with 9 bases between. CDR1 and CDR2 (germline): LGHNA, YSLEER. The CDR3 contains 15 residues.

This clonotype was observed many times. This chain links TRBV5-1 with TRBJ1-2; D remains unclear. The V end lost 0 bases, the J end lost 7 bases, and 19 bases lay between the germline ends. The CDR3 length is 16 residues. The germline V gene encodes CDR1 SGHRS and CDR2 YFSETQ. As DNA, the CDR3 is TGCGCCAGCAGCTTGGTTCCGGGGTCCTCCGTTACTGGCTACACCTTC. This codes for CASSLVPGSSVTGYTF. Supplemented by reference TRBV5-1 and TRBJ1-2, the full variable domain reads KAGVTQTPRYLIKTRGQQVTLSCSPISGHRSVSWYQQTPGQGLQFLFEYFSETQRNKGNFPGRFSGRQFSNSRSEMNVSTLELGDSALYLCASSLVPGSSVTGYTFGSGTRLTVV.

This rearrangement joins TRBV3-1 to TRBJ1-2; no clear D gene. The CDR3 has 14 residues. The V gene's germline CDR1 is LGHDT and CDR2 YNNKEL (reference sequence). The ends were cut back, 0 bases at V and 5 bases at J, with 10 bases in the middle. The CDR3, as DNA: TGTGCCAGCAGCCAAGATTGGTCCTTATATGGCTACACCTTC. Amino acids: CASSQDWSLYGYTF.

The chain recombines TRBV20-1 with TRBJ1-2; possible D gene TRBD1, 6 bases. The germline gives CDR1 DFQATT, CDR2 SNEGSKA (reference sequence). V lost 6 bases and J lost 5, with 7 bases in between. This CDR3 contains 10 residues. The CDR3 DNA is TGCAGTGCACAGGGTTATGGCTACACCTTC. Amino acid sequence: CSAQGYGYTF.

This clonotype was seen a few times. This rearrangement joins TRBV9 to TRBJ2-3, with 15 bases aligning to TRBD2. The germline gives CDR1 SGDLS, CDR2 YYNGEE. The CDR3 has 17 amino acids. The ends lost 5 bases at V and 4 bases at J; junction bases unmatched: 8. The CDR3 DNA follows: TGTGCCAGCAGTTCTAGTGGACTAGCGGGGGGGTCAGATACGCAGTATTTT. It translates to CASSSSGLAGGSDTQYF.